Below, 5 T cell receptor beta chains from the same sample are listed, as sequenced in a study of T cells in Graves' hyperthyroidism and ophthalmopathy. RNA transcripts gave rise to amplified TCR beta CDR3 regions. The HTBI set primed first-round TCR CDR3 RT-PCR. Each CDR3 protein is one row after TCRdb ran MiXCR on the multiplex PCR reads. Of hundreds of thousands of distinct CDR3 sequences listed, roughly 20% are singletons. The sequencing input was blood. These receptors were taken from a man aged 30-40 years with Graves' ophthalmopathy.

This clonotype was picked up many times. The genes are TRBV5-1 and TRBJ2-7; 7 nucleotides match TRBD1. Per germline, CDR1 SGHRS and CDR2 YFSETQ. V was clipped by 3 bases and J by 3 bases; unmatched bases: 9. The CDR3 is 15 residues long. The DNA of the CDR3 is TGCGCCAGCAGCTACCACATGGGACAGAACTACGAGCAGTACTTC. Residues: CASSYHMGQNYEQYF.

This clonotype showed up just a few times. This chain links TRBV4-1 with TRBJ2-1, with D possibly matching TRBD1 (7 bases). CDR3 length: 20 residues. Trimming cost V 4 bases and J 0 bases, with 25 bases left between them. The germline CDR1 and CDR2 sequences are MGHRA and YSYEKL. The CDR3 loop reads CASSLAGKGAMGGSYNEQFF. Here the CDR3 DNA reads TGCGCCAGCAGCCTAGCAGGGAAGGGGGCTATGGGGGGCTCCTACAATGAGCAGTTCTTC.

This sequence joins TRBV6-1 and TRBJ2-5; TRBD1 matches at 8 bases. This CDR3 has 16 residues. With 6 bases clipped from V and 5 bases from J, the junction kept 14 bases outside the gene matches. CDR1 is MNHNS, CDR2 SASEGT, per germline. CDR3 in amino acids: CASSSQGAAPRETQYF. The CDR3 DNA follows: TGTGCCAGCAGCTCTCAGGGGGCAGCCCCCAGGGAGACCCAGTACTTC.

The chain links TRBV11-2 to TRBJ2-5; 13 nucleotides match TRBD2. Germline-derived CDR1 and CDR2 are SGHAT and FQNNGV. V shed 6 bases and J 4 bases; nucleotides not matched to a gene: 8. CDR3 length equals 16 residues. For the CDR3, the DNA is TGTGCCAGCAGAGGACTAGCGGGAGCGAGGGGAGAGACCCAGTACTTC. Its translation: CASRGLAGARGETQYF.

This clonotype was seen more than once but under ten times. The CDR3 sequence: CASLRSTDTQYF. CDR3 sequence (DNA): TGTGCCAGCTTAAGAAGCACAGATACGCAGTATTTT. The chain couples TRBV11-2 to TRBJ2-3; unclear D gene. Germline assignment: CDR1 SGHAT and CDR2 FQNNGV. The CDR3 runs to 12 residues. The V end lost 8 bases, the J end lost 0 bases, and 6 bases lay between the germline ends.